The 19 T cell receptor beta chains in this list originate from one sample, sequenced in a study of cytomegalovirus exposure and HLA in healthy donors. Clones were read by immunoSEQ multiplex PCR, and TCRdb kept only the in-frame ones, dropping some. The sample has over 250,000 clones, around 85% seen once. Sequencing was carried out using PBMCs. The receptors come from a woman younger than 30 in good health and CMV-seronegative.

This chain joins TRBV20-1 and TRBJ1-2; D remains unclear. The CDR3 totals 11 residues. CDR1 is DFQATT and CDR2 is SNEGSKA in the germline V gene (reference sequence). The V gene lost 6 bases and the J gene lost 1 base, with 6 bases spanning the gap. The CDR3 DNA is TGCAGTGCGAGACATAACTATGGCTACACCTTC. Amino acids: CSARHNYGYTF.

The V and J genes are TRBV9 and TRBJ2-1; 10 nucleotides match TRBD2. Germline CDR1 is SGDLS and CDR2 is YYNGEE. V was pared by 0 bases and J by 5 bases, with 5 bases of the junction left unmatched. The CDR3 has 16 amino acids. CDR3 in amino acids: CASSVVGLAENNEQFF. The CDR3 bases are TGTGCCAGCAGCGTAGTTGGACTAGCGGAAAACAATGAGCAGTTCTTC.

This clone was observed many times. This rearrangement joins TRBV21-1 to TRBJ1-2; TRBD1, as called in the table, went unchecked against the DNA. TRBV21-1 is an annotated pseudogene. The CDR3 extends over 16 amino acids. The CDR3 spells CASSSVTGTGTYGYTF. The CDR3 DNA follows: TGTGCCAGCAGCAGCGTTACCGGGACAGGGACTTATGGCTACACCTTC.

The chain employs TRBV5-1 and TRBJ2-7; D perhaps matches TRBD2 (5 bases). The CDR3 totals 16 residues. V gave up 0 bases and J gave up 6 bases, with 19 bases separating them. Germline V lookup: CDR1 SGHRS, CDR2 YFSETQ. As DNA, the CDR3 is TGCGCCAGCAGCTTGGGACCGTCGGACGGGAATATCGAGCAGTACTTC. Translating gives CASSLGPSDGNIEQYF.

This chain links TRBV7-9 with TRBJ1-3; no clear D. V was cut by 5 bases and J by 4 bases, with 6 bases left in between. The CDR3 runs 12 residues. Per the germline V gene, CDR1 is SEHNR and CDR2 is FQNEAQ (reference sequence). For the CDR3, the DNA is TGTGCCAGCAGCCCCCCGGGAAACACCATATATTTT. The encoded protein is CASSPPGNTIYF.

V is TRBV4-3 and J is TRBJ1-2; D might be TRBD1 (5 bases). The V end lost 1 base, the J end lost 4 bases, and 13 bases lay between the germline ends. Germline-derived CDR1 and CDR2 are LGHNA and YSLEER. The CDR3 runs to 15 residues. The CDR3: CASSQARDYSYGYTF. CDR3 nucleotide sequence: TGCGCCAGCAGCCAAGCTCGGGACTACAGCTATGGCTACACCTTC.

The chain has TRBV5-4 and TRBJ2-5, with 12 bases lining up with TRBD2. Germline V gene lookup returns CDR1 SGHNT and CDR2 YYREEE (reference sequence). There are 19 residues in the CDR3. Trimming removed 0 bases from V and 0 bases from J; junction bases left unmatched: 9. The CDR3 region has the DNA TGTGCCAGCAGCTTGGCGATTCCCGGGACTAGCGGGTACCAAGAGACCCAGTACTTC. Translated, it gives CASSLAIPGTSGYQETQYF. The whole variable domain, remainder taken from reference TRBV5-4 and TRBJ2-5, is ETGVTQSPTHLIKTRGQQVTLRCSSQSGHNTVSWYQQALGQGPQFIFQYYREEENGRGNFPPRFSGLQFPNYSSELNVNALELDDSALYLCASSLAIPGTSGYQETQYFGPGTRLLVL.

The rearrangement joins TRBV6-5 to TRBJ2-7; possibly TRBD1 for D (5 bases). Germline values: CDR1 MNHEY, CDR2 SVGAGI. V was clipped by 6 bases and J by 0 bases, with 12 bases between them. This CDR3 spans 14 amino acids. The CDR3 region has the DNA TGTGCCAGCAGCGACACAGGTAGCTCCTACGAGCAGTACTTC. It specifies CASSDTGSSYEQYF.

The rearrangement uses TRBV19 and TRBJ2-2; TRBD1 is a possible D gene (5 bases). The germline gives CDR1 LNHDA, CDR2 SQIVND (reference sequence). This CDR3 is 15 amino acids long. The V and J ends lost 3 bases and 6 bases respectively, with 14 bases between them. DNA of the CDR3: TGTGCCAGTAGTATTAGTAGGGGCGCGTCCGGGGAGCTGTTTTTT. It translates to CASSISRGASGELFF. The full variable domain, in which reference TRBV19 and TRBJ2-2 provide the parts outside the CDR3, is DGGITQSPKYLFRKEGQNVTLSCEQNLNHDAMYWYRQDPGQGLRLIYYSQIVNDFQKGDIAEGYSVSREKKESFPLTVTSAQKNPTAFYLCASSISRGASGELFFGEGSRLTVL.

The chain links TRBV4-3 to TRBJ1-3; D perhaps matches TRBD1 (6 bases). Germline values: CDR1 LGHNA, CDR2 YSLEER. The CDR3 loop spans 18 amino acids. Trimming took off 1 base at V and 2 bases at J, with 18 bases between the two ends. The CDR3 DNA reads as TGCGCCAGCAGCCAAGGGGCCGCCCGGGACATAACTGGAAACACCATATATTTT. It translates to CASSQGAARDITGNTIYF.

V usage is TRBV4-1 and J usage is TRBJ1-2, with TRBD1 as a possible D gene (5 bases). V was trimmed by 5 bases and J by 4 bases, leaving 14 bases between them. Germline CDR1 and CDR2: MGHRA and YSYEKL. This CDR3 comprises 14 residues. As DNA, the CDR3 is TGCGCCAGCAGCTGGGACTTACCCCTCTATGGCTACACCTTC. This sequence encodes CASSWDLPLYGYTF.

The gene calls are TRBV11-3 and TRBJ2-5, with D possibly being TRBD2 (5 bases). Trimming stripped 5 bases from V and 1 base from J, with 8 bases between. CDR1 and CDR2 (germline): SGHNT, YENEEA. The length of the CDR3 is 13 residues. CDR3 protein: CASSRGLQETQYF. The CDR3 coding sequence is TGTGCCAGCAGCCGAGGACTCCAAGAGACCCAGTACTTC.

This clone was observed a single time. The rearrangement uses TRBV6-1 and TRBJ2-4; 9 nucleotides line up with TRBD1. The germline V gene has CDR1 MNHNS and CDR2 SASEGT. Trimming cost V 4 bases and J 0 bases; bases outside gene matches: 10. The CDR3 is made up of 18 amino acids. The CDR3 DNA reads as TGTGCCAGCAGTGTAGTGGGACAGGGTGCCATAGCCAAAAACATTCAGTACTTC. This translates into CASSVVGQGAIAKNIQYF.

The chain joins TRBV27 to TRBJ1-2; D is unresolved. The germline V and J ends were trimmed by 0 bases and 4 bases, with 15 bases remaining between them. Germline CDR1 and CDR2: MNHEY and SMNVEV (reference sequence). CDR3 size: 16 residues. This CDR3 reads CASSLSASVLIYGYTF. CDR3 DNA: TGTGCCAGCAGTTTATCGGCGTCAGTACTAATCTATGGCTACACCTTC.

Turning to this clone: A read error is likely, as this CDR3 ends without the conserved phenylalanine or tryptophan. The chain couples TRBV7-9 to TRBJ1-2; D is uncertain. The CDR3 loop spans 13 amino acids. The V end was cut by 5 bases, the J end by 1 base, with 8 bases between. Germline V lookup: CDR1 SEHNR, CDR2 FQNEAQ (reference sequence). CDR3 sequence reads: CASSPPLNYGYTI. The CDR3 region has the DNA TGTGCCAGCAGCCCGCCGCTTAACTATGGCTACACCATC.

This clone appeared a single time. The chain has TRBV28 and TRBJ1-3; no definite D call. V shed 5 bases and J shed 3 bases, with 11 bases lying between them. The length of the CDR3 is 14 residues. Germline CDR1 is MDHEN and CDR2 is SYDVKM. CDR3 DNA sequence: TGTGCCAGCAGTCCCACCGGGAATGGAAACACCATATATTTT. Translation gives CASSPTGNGNTIYF. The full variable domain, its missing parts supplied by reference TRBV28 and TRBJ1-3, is DVKVTQSSRYLVKRTGEKVFLECVQDMDHENMFWYRQDPGLGLRLIYFSYDVKMKEKGDIPEGYSVSREKKERFSLILESASTNQTSMYLCASSPTGNGNTIYFGEGSWLTVV.

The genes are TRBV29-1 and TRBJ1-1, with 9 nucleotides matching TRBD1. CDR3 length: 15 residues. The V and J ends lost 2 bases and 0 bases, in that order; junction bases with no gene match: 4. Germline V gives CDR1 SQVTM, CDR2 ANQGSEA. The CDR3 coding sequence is TGCAGCGTTGAAATGACAGGGGGGGTGAACACTGAAGCTTTCTTT. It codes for CSVEMTGGVNTEAFF.

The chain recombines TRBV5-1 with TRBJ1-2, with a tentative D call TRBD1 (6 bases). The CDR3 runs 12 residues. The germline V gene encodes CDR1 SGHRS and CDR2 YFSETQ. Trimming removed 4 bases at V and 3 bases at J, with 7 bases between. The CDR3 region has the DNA TGCGCCAGCAGCACAGGGCACTATGGCTACACCTTC. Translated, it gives CASSTGHYGYTF.

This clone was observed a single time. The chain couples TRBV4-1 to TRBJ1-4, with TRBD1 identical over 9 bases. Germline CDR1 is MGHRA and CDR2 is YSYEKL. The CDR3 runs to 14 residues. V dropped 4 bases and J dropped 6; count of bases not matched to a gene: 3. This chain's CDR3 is CASSPGTGYEKLFF. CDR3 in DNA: TGCGCCAGCAGCCCCGGGACAGGGTATGAAAAACTGTTTTTT.